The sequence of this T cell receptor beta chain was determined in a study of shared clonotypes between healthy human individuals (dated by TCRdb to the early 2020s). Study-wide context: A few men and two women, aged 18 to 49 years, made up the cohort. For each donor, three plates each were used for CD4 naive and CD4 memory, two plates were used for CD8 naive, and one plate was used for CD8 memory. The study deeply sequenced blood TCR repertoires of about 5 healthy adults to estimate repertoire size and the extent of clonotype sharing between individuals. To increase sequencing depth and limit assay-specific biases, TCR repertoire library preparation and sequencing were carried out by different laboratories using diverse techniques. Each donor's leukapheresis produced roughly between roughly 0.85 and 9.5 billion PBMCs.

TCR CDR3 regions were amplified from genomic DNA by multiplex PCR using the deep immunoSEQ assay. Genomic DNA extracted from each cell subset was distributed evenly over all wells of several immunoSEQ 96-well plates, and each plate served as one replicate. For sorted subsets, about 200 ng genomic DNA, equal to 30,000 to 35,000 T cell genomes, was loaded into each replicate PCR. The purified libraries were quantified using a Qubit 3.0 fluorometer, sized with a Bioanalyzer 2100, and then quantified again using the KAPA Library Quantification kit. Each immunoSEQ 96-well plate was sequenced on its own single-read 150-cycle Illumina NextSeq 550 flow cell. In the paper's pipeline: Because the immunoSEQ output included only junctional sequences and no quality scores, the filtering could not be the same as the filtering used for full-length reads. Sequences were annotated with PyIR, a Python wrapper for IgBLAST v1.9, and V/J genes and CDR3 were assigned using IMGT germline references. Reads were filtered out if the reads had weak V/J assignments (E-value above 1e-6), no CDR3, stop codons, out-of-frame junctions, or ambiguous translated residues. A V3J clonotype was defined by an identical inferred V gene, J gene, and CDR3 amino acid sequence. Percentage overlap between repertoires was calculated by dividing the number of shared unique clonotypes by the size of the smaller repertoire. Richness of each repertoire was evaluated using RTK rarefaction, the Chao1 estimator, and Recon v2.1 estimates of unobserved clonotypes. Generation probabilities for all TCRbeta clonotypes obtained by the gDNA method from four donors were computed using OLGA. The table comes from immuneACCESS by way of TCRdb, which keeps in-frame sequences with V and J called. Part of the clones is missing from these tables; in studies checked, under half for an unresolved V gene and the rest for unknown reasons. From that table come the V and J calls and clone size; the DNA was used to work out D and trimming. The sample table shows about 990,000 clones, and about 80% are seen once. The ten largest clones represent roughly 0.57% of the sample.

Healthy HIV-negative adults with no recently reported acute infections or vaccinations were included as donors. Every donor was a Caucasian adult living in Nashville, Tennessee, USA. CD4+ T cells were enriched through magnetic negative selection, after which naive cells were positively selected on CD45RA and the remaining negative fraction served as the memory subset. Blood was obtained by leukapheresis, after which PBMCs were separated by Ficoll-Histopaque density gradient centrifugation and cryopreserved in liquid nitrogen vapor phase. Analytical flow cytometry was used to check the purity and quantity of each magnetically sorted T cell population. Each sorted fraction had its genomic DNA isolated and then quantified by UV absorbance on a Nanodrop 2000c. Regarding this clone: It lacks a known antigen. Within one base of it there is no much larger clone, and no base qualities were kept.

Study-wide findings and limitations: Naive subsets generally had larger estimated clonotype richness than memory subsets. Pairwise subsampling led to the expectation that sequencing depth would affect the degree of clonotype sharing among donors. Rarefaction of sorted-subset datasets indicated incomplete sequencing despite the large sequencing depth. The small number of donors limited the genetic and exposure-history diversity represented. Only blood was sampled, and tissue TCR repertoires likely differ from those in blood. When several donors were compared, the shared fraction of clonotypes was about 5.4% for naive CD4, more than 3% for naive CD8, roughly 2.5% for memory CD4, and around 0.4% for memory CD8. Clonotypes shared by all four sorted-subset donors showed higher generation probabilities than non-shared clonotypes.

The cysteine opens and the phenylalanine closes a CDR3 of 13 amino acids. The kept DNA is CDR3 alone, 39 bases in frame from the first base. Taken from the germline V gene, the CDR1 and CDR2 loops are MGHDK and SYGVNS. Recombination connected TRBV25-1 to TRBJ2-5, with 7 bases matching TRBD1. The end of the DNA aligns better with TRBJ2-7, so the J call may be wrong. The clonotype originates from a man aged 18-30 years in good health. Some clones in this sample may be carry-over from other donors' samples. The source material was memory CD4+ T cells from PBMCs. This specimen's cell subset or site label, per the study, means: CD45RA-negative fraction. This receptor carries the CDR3 CASRPTGYYEQYF. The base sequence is TGTGCCAGCAGACCGACAGGGTATTACGAGCAGTACTTC.